This T cell receptor beta chain comes out of a study of blood T cells in healthy people across ages. Study context: Using template switching, researchers captured about one barcoded beta molecule for each two T cells. Overall study results and limits: Changes in expanded clonotypes were possibly confounded, as the CMV status of donors was unknown.

V was trimmed by 1 base and J by 7 bases, leaving 13 bases between them. The CDR3 length is 14 residues. This clonotype was detected only a few times. As yet, its antigen is unknown. Next came a second PCR, run for roughly 6 to 11 cycles, which used a sample-barcoded 5' primer along with a J-beta primer mix. The template-switch adaptor, which had 12 random nucleotides, put a tag on each cDNA molecule. The study obtained at least 2.5 million CDR3-containing paired-end reads from every sample. TCRdb called the 5' RACE reads again in MiXCR, with one record for every CDR3 protein. This sample has about 1 million distinct CDR3 sequences; 45% occur once, and the top ten carry approximately 17%.

The material sequenced was blood. This sequence joins TRBV12-3 or TRBV12-4 and TRBJ1-1; no clear D. The sequence was obtained from a woman between 55 and 75 years old in good health. The CDR3 is CASSLGGGRNEAFF. CDR3 DNA sequence: TGTGCCAGCAGTTTAGGGGGAGGCCGGAATGAAGCTTTCTTT.